This note documents a single T cell receptor beta chain sequence. Antigen unknown. Clones were read by immunoSEQ multiplex PCR, and TCRdb kept only the in-frame ones, dropping some. In the table there are 20,000 to 25,000 clones, about 71% of which are singletons. The sample comes from a study of pediatric ulcerative colitis. CDR1 is MNHEY and CDR2 is SVGAGI in the germline V gene. V dropped 5 bases and J dropped 5; count of bases not matched to a gene: 8. The CDR3 consists of 14 residues. During colonoscopy, one to two rectal pinch biopsies were collected. Study findings and constraints: Total lymphocyte DNA, not sorted subsets, was the template. All ulcerative colitis patients, but no controls, carried two rectal clonotypes. Clonal expansions reduced rectal repertoire diversity in acute severe colitis. Two patients had blood samples with substantially reduced template counts.

The rearrangement uses TRBV6-5 and TRBJ2-7; 8 bases align to TRBD1. This sequence originates from a boy younger than 18 with severe ulcerative colitis. Sequenced sample: gut tissue. The CDR3 coding sequence is TGTGCCAGCAGTACCAGACAGGGGAACGACGAGCAGTACTTC. It yields the protein CASSTRQGNDEQYF.